This T cell receptor beta chain stems from a study of Graves' ophthalmopathy and Graves' hyperthyroidism. This clonotype has only one observation. A junction end diverges from the germline sequence, so it may reflect a read error. Amplification of the TCR beta CDR3 regions used RNA transcripts (as template). The workflow started with a first-round RT-PCR run with HTBI primers and then moved on to a second-round multiplex PCR. TCRdb reprocessed the multiplex PCR reads via MiXCR and lists one record per CDR3 protein. Altogether hundreds of thousands of distinct CDR3 sequences are present, 22% being singletons, with the ten largest covering approximately 7.7%. This sequence originates from a young woman with stable Graves' hyperthyroidism. Some clones in this sample may be carry-over from other donors' samples. Material for sequencing was peripheral blood.

The CDR3 loop reads CGSSLHYRGDGYTF. Written as DNA, the CDR3 is TGTGGCAGCAGTCTCCATTATAGGGGGGATGGCTACACCTTC. The chain has TRBV12-3 or TRBV12-4 and TRBJ1-2; D is perhaps TRBD1 (6 bases). The CDR3 is made up of 14 amino acids.